The subject of this entry is one T cell receptor (beta chain). Its specificity is unknown. These data originate in a study of blood T cells in healthy people across ages. A J-beta primer mix and a sample-barcoded 5' primer were used in a second PCR of about 7 to 12 cycles. Every sample returned 2.5 million or more CDR3-containing paired-end reads. TCRdb independently ran MiXCR on the 5' RACE reads; one entry per CDR3 protein. This sample carries 1,800,000 or so distinct CDR3 sequences, 30% to 40% of them seen once, and the ten largest clones take 23%. The germline CDR1 and CDR2 sequences are MNHEY and SVGEGT. The J segment lost 8 bases and the V segment lost 0 bases, leaving 7 bases of the junction unmatched. The CDR3 consists of 16 residues. Study-level results: More naive CD4+ cells and higher diversity were found in long-lived than in aged donors. Roughly linearly, TCR beta diversity per million T cells fell as age increased.

They isolated at least 7 million PBMCs from each sample. V gene TRBV6-2 or TRBV6-3 combines with J gene TRBJ2-1, with 10 bases identical to TRBD1. The sequenced sample consisted of blood. The clonotype was recovered from a human donor in good health. The CDR3 nucleotides are TGTGCCAGCAGTTACTCGACAGGGGGCTCCGCCGATGAGCAGTTCTTC. Protein sequence: CASSYSTGGSADEQFF.